The T cell receptor beta chain under discussion was sequenced for a study of blood T cells in healthy people across ages. Study-wide findings and caveats: Across the age range, TCR beta diversity per million T cells fell in a roughly linear way. Long-lived donors exceeded aged donors in naive CD4+ cells and diversity.

On this clonotype itself: Its target is not known.

Donor samples were obtained from healthy Caucasian individuals from Russia, aged about 6 to 100. The use of a sample-barcoded 5' primer and a J-beta primer mix characterized a second PCR of about 7 to 12 cycles. TCRdb used MiXCR to reprocess the 5' RACE reads, holding one entry per CDR3 protein. This sample has about 580,000 distinct CDR3 sequences, with 40% to 50% found just once. The CDR3 totals 14 residues. Trimming pared 6 bases from V and 2 bases from J, leaving 11 bases between. CDR1 is DFQATT, CDR2 SNEGSKA, per germline (reference sequence). The specimen sequenced was blood. The clonotype comes from a man older than 75 in good health. This chain uses TRBV20-1 with TRBJ2-6, with TRBD1 as a possible D gene (6 bases). The DNA of the CDR3 is TGCAGTGCCAGACAGGTCCCTGGGGCCAACGTCCTGACTTTC. Translating it yields CSARQVPGANVLTF.